This TCR beta chain was profiled in a study of T cell responses to AZD1222 COVID-19 vaccine. Study-wide points: Females outnumbered males among donors, who were mostly white British; clonal diversity was possibly underestimated. Seropositive AZD1222 recipients at baseline numbered only five or six. Repertoire sampling occurred only after the peak T cell response.

Data came from immunoSEQ multiplex PCR; TCRdb stores just in-frame clones and leaves some out. The sample records 100,000 to 150,000 clones, around 92% being singletons. For this clone: Its antigen is still unknown.

Trimming shortened V by 5 bases and J by 2 bases, and 12 bases separated the two germline ends. The CDR3 runs 14 residues. Germline V gene sequence: CDR1 MNHEY, CDR2 SVGEGT. The V and J genes are TRBV6-2 or TRBV6-3 and TRBJ2-5; the D gene is possibly TRBD1 (6 bases). The input for sequencing was peripheral blood, taken on day 0 of AZD1222 vaccination. The TCR was taken from an adult in good health. The CDR3 protein is CASSNRAIQETQYF. The CDR3 nucleotides are TGTGCCAGCAGTAACAGGGCCATTCAAGAGACCCAGTACTTC.